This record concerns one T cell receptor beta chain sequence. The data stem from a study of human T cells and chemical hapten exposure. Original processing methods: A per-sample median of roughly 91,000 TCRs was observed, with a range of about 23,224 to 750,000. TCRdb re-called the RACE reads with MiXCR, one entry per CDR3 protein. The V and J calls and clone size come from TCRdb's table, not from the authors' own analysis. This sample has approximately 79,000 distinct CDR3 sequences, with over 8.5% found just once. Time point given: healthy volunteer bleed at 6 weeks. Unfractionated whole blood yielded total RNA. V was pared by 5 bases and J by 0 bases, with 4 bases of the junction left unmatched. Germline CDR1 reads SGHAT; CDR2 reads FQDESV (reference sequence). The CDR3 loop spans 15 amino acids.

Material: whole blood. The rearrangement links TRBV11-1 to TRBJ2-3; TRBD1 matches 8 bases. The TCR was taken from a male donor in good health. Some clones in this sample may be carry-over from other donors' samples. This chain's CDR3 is CASSPDRVSTDTQYF. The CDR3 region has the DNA TGTGCCAGCAGCCCGGACAGGGTGAGCACAGATACGCAGTATTTT.